This T cell receptor (beta chain) was documented in a study of identical twins. TCRdb fed the 5' RACE reads into MiXCR, producing one record per CDR3 protein. The table records 450,000 to 600,000 distinct CDR3 sequences, about 22% of them present only once. The J segment lost 4 bases and the V segment lost 4 bases, leaving 8 bases of the junction unmatched. The CDR3 spans 14 residues. From germline, CDR1 is SGHDT and CDR2 YYEEEE. These data were also reused for a study on yellow fever vaccine responses in identical twins.

This sequence was found in a woman under 30 in good health. This chain links TRBV5-6 with TRBJ2-7; 7 positions agree with TRBD1. Sequencing was carried out using CD4+ T cells sorted from blood. CDR3 protein: CASSPGTELYEQYF. In DNA form, the CDR3 reads TGTGCCAGCAGCCCCGGGACAGAATTGTACGAGCAGTACTTC. The full variable domain, its missing parts supplied by reference TRBV5-6 and TRBJ2-7, is DAGVTQSPTHLIKTRGQQVTLRCSPKSGHDTVSWYQQALGQGPQFIFQYYEEEERQRGNFPDRFSGHQFPNYSSELNVNALLLGDSALYLCASSPGTELYEQYFGPGTRLTVT.